The present entry profiles one T cell receptor beta chain with its context. Sequencing was performed with immunoSEQ multiplex PCR; in TCRdb, only in-frame clones are kept and a portion is missing. The profile shows roughly 100,000 clones, more than 85% of them singletons. The data originate from a study of cytomegalovirus exposure and HLA in healthy donors. Looked up from germline, CDR1 is MNHEY and CDR2 is SVGAGI. This CDR3 comprises 15 residues. V was clipped by 2 bases and J by 3 bases, with 11 bases between them. Sequenced sample: PBMCs. This chain connects TRBV6-5 to TRBJ1-5; TRBD1 is a possible D gene (5 bases). This clonotype was obtained from a woman younger than 35 in good health and CMV-seropositive. In DNA, the CDR3 is TGTGCCAGCAGTTACAGGGGCGACTCCAATCAGCCCCAGCATTTT. Residues: CASSYRGDSNQPQHF.